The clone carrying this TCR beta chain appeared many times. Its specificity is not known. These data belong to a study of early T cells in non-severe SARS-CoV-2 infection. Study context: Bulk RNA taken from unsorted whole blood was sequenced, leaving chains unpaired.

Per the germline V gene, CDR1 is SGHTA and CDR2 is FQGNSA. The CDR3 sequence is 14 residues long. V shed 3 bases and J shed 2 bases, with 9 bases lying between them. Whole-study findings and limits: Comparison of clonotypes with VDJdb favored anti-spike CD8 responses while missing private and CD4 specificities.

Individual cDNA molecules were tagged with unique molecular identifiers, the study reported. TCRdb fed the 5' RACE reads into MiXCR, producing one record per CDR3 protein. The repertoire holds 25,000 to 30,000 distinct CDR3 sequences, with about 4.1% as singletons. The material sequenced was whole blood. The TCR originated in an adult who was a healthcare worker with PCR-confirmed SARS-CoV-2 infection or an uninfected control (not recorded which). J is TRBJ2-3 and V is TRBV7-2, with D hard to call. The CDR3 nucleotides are TGTGCCAGCAGCTTTGACGGGCCCACAGATACGCAGTATTTT. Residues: CASSFDGPTDTQYF.